These 6 T cell receptor beta chains were all obtained from the same sample, sequenced in a study of blood T cell repertoires in COVID-19. The table came from immunoSEQ multiplex PCR; TCRdb's copy has only in-frame clones and leaves some out. The top ten hold about 40% of the sample, which has 100,000 to 150,000 clones, approximately 81% seen once. What was sequenced was peripheral blood. The receptors shown here come from a middle-aged man with active or convalescent COVID-19.

The chain has TRBV6-6 and TRBJ1-1; 7 positions match TRBD1. Germline V gene data show CDR1 as MNHNY and CDR2 as SVGAGI (reference sequence). Trimming removed 6 bases from V and 0 bases from J; junction bases left unmatched: 10. The CDR3 has 16 amino acids. In nucleotides, the CDR3 is TGTGCCAGCAGGCAGGGGGTACCTTTCATGAACACTGAAGCTTTCTTT. Its protein product is CASRQGVPFMNTEAFF.

This chain connects TRBV30 to TRBJ1-2, with 7 bases fitting TRBD1. Germline assignment: CDR1 GTSNPN and CDR2 SVGIG (reference sequence). CDR3 size: 14 residues. J gave up 4 bases and V 2 bases, and 7 bases lay outside the gene matches. The CDR3 region has the DNA TGTGCCTGGAGTAAGGGACAGTCCCTCTATGGCTACACCTTC. Its protein product is CAWSKGQSLYGYTF.

The chain combines TRBV9 with TRBJ2-5; 8 bases fit TRBD2. The V gene's germline CDR1 is SGDLS and CDR2 YYNGEE. The junction had 9 bases not matched to a gene; V was cut back by 0 bases and J by 5 bases. The length of the CDR3 is 16 residues. CDR3 residues: CASSVDGRGKTETQYF. The CDR3 DNA is TGTGCCAGCAGCGTAGACGGGAGGGGGAAGACGGAGACCCAGTACTTC.

The chain employs TRBV7-9 and TRBJ2-7, with TRBD1 matching over 8 bases. The ends lost 5 bases at V and 0 bases at J; junction bases unmatched: 3. The CDR3 totals 14 residues. Germline CDR1 is SEHNR and CDR2 is FQNEAQ (reference sequence). CDR3 in amino acids: CASSPGQDSYEQYF. CDR3 nucleotide sequence: TGTGCCAGCAGCCCGGGACAGGACTCCTACGAGCAGTACTTC.

The chain joins TRBV25-1 to TRBJ1-6; D is unresolved. This CDR3 region has 16 residues. From germline, CDR1 is MGHDK and CDR2 SYGVNS. Trimming left V 0 bases short and J 6 bases short, with 12 bases between. The CDR3 DNA is TGTGCCAGCAGTGAATATTCAGGCAGCAGTAATTCACCCCTCCACTTT. Encoded protein: CASSEYSGSSNSPLHF.

V gene TRBV9 combines with J gene TRBJ2-7; 13 bases align to TRBD2. The CDR3 length is 14 residues. V lost 4 bases and J lost 3; bases outside the gene matches: 1. The germline CDR1 and CDR2 sequences are SGDLS and YYNGEE. The CDR3 spells CASSRTSGSYEQYF. CDR3 nucleotides: TGTGCCAGCAGCAGGACTAGCGGGAGCTACGAGCAGTACTTC.